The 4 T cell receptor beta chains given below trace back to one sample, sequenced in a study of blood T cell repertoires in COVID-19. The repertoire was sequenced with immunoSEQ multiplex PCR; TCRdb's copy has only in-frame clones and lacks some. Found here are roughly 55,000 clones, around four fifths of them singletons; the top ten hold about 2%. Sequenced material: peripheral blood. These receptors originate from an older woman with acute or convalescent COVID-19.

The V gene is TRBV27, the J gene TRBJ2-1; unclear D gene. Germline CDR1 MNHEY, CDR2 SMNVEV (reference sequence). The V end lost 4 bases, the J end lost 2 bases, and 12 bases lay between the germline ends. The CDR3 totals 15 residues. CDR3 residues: CASSYLRQTYNEQFF. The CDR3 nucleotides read TGTGCCAGCAGTTATCTCAGGCAAACCTACAATGAGCAGTTCTTC.

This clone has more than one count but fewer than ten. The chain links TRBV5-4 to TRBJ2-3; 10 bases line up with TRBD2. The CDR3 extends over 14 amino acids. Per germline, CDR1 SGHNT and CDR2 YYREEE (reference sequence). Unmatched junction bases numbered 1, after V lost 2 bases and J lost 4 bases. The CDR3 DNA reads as TGTGCCAGCAGCTTAGCGGGGGGGTCAGATACGCAGTATTTT. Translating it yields CASSLAGGSDTQYF.

The CDR3 reads CASSQGPSGSYNEQFF. The CDR3 DNA follows: TGCGCCAGCAGCCAAGGCCCTAGCGGGAGTTACAATGAGCAGTTCTTC. V gene TRBV4-1 combines with J gene TRBJ2-1; 10 bases line up with TRBD2. With 1 base clipped from V and 4 bases from J, the junction kept 4 bases outside the gene matches. The CDR3 covers 16 residues. Looked up from germline, CDR1 is MGHRA and CDR2 is YSYEKL.

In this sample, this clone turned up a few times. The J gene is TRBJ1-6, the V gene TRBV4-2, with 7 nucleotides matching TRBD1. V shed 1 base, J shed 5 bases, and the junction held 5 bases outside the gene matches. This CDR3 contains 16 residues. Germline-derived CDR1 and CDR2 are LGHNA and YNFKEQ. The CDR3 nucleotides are TGTGCCAGCAGCCAAGCGGTACAGGGGAATAATTCACCCCTCCACTTT. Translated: CASSQAVQGNNSPLHF.